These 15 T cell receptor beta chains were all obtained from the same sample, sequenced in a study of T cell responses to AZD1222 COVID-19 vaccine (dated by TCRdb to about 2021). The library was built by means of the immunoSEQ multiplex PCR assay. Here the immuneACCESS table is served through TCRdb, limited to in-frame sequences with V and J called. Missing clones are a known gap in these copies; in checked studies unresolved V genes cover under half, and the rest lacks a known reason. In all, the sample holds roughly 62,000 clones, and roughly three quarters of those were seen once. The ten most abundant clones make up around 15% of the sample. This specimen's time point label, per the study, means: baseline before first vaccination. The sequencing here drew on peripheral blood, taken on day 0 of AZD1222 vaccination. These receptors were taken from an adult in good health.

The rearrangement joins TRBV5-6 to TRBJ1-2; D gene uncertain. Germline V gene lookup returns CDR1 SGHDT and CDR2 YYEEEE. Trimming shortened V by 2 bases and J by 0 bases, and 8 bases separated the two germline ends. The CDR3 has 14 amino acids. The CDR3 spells CASSLSAANYGYTF. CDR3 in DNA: TGTGCCAGCAGCTTATCCGCAGCTAACTATGGCTACACCTTC.

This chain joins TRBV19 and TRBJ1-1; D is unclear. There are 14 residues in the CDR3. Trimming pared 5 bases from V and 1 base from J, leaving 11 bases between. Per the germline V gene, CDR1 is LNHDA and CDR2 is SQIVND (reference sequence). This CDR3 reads CASSQMTENTEAFF. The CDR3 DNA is TGTGCCAGTAGTCAAATGACGGAGAACACTGAAGCTTTCTTT.

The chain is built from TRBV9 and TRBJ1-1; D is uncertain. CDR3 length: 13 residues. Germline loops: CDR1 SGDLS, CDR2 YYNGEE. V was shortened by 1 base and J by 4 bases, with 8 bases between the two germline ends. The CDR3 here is CASSVSEPTEAFF. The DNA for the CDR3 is TGTGCCAGCAGCGTATCCGAGCCCACTGAAGCTTTCTTT.

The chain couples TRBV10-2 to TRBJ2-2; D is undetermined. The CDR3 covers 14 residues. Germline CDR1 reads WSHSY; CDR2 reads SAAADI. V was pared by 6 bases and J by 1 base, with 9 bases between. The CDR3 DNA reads TGCGCCAGCAGAGCTGTCTTGAACACCGGGGAGCTGTTTTTT. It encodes CASRAVLNTGELFF.

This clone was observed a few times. The CDR3 region has the DNA TGTGCCAGCTCACCCCCCCCGACAGGGAGGGATACGCAGTATTTT. Translating it yields CASSPPPTGRDTQYF. The chain recombines TRBV18 with TRBJ2-3; D is possibly TRBD1 (7 bases). The CDR3 covers 15 residues. With 3 bases removed from V and 6 bases from J, the gap between germline ends came to 16 bases. CDR1 and CDR2 (germline): KGHSH, LQKENI.

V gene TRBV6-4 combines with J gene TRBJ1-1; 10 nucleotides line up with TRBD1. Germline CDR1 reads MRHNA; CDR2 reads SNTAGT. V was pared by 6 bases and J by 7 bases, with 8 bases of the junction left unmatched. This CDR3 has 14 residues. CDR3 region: CASRGTGAGGEAFF. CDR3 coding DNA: TGTGCCAGCAGAGGGACAGGGGCTGGTGGTGAAGCTTTCTTT.

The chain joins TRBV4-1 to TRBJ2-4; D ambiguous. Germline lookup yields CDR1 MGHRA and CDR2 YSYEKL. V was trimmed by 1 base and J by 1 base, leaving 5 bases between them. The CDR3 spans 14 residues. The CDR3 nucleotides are TGCGCCAGCAGCCAAGTAGGGGCCAAAAACATTCAGTACTTC. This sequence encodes CASSQVGAKNIQYF.

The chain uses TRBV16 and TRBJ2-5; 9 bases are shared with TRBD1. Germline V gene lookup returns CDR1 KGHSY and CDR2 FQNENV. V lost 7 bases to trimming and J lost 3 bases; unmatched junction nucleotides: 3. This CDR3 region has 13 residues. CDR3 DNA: TGTGCCAGCACCCGACAGGGGGAAGAGACCCAGTACTTC. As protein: CASTRQGEETQYF. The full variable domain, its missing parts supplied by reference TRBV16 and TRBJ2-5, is GEEVAQTPKHLVRGEGQKAKLYCAPIKGHSYVFWYQQVLKNEFKFLISFQNENVFDETGMPKERFSAKCLPNSPCSLEIQATKLEDSAVYFCASTRQGEETQYFGPGTRLLVL.

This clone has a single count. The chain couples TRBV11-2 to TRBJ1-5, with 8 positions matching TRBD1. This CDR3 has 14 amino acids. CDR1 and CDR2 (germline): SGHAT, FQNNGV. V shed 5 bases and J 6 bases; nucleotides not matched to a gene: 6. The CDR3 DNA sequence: TGTGCCAGCAGCCTGGGGACAGGCGGTCAGCCCCAGCATTTT. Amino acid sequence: CASSLGTGGQPQHF.

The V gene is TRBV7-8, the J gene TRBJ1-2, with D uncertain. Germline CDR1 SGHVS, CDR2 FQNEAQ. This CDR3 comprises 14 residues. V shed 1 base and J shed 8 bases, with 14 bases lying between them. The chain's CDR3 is CASSLEYRGSGYTF. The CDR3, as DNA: TGTGCCAGCAGCTTAGAATACCGGGGATCCGGCTACACCTTC.

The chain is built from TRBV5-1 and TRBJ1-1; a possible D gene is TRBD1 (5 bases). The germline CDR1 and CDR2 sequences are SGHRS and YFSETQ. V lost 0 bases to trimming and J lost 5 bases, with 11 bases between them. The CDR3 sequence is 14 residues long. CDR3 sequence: CASSLGGVGTEAFF. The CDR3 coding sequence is TGCGCCAGCAGCTTGGGAGGGGTGGGGACTGAAGCTTTCTTT. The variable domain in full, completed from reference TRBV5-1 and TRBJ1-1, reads KAGVTQTPRYLIKTRGQQVTLSCSPISGHRSVSWYQQTPGQGLQFLFEYFSETQRNKGNFPGRFSGRQFSNSRSEMNVSTLELGDSALYLCASSLGGVGTEAFFGQGTRLTVV.

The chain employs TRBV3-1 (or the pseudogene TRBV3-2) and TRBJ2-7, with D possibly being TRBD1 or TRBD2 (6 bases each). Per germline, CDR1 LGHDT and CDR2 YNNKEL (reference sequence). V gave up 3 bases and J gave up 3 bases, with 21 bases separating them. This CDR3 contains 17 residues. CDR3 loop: CASSQDFPGLTGYEQYF. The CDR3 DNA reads TGTGCCAGCAGCCAGGACTTTCCGGGACTGACAGGCTACGAGCAGTACTTC.

The CDR3 region is CASSEGTLGRNTIYF. The CDR3 DNA is TGTGCCAGCAGTGAGGGAACCTTGGGGAGAAACACCATATATTTT. J is TRBJ1-3 and V is TRBV6-1; D uncertain. CDR3 length equals 15 residues. V gave up 3 bases and J gave up 5 bases, with 14 bases separating them. CDR1 and CDR2 (germline): MNHNS, SASEGT.

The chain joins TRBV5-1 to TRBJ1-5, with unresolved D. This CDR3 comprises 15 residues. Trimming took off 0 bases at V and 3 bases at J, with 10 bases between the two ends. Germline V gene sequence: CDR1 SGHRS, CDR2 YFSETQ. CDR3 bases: TGCGCCAGCAGCTTGGAGGGAATGGACAATCAGCCCCAGCATTTT. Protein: CASSLEGMDNQPQHF.

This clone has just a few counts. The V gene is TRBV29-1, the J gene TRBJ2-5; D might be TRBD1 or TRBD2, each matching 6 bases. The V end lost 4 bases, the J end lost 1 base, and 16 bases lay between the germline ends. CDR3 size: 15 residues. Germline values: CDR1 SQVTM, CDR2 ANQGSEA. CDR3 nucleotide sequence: TGCAGCGTTGCCCCCCGGAGGGGGTCCCAAGAGACCCAGTACTTC. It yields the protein CSVAPRRGSQETQYF.